These 30 T cell receptor beta chains came from one sample sequenced in a study of blood T cell repertoires in COVID-19. Sequencing used immunoSEQ multiplex PCR; TCRdb keeps in-frame clones, though not all of them. The sample carries 150,000 to 200,000 clones, about 90% recorded once. Sequenced: PBMCs or T cells enriched from blood (not recorded which). The receptor set was obtained from a woman between 45 and 65 years old who had recovered from COVID-19.

The chain joins TRBV19 to TRBJ2-7; 7 bases line up with TRBD2. The CDR3 runs to 14 residues. V was pared by 5 bases and J by 6 bases, with 10 bases of the junction left unmatched. CDR1 is LNHDA and CDR2 is SQIVND in the germline V gene (reference sequence). CDR3 amino acids: CASSALSGMREQYF. For the CDR3, the DNA is TGTGCCAGTAGTGCCTTAAGCGGGATGCGCGAGCAGTACTTC.

The chain links TRBV2 to TRBJ2-1; D uncertain. The CDR3 extends over 10 amino acids. V was pared by 4 bases and J by 10 bases, with 5 bases between. Germline V CDR1 and CDR2: SNHLY, FYNNEI. The CDR3 protein is CASSGTEQFF. CDR3 in DNA: TGTGCCAGCAGTGGCACAGAGCAGTTCTTC.

The chain joins TRBV3-1 (or the pseudogene TRBV3-2) to TRBJ1-2; 9 positions agree with TRBD1. Germline CDR1 and CDR2: LGHDT and YNNKEL (reference sequence). The CDR3 extends over 13 amino acids. V shed 4 bases, J shed 6 bases, and the junction held 3 bases outside the gene matches. This chain's CDR3 is CASSLDRGDGYTF. In DNA form, the CDR3 reads TGTGCCAGCAGCCTGGACAGGGGAGATGGCTACACCTTC.

The V gene is TRBV2, the J gene TRBJ2-2; D may be TRBD2 (6 bases). This CDR3 is built from 15 residues. Germline CDR1 and CDR2: SNHLY and FYNNEI. Deletions cut 5 bases from V and 4 bases from J, with 14 bases between. The CDR3 sequence is CASSPGTQSTGELFF. The CDR3 DNA follows: TGTGCCAGCAGTCCCGGGACTCAGAGCACCGGGGAGCTGTTTTTT.

This chain uses TRBV4-1 with TRBJ2-5; 10 bases fit TRBD2. In germline, CDR1 is MGHRA, CDR2 YSYEKL. CDR3 length: 15 amino acids. V gave up 6 bases and J gave up 5 bases; unmatched junction bases: 9. The DNA of the CDR3 is TGCGCCAGCAGGTCCCTAGCGGGAGTGAGGGAGACCCAGTACTTC. This translates into CASRSLAGVRETQYF.

The chain has TRBV7-2 and TRBJ1-2; D not certain. The germline V and J ends were trimmed by 1 base and 8 bases, with 8 bases remaining between them. The length of the CDR3 is 12 residues. The germline V gene encodes CDR1 SGHTA and CDR2 FQGNSA. In nucleotides, the CDR3 is TGTGCCAGCAGCTTAGACGGGAGGGGCTACACCTTC. Amino acids: CASSLDGRGYTF.

The chain combines TRBV6-5 with TRBJ1-4; D is perhaps TRBD1 (6 bases). Trimming removed 2 bases from V and 3 bases from J, with 7 bases in between. CDR3 length: 14 residues. Germline lookup yields CDR1 MNHEY and CDR2 SVGAGI. The CDR3 sequence is CASSYGQSNEKLFF. The CDR3 coding sequence is TGTGCCAGCAGTTACGGACAGTCTAATGAAAAACTGTTTTTT.

This clone was observed a few times. CDR3 sequence (DNA): TGTGCCACCAGCAGAGATCTGGGGCTTAATAATTCACCCCTCCACTTT. This sequence encodes CATSRDLGLNNSPLHF. This chain joins TRBV15 and TRBJ1-6; tentatively, D is TRBD1 (5 bases). Trimming took 0 bases from V and 5 from J, leaving 11 bases between them. CDR3 length: 16 amino acids. The germline V gene has CDR1 LNHNV and CDR2 YYDKDF (reference sequence).

J is TRBJ2-1 and V is TRBV7-8; 7 nucleotides match TRBD2. This CDR3 spans 14 amino acids. Trimming at V came to 3 bases and at J to 3 bases, leaving 2 bases not matched to a gene. The germline CDR1 and CDR2 sequences are SGHVS and FQNEAQ. This CDR3 is CASSFRTSYNEQFF. The CDR3 DNA reads as TGTGCCAGCAGCTTCCGGACTAGCTACAATGAGCAGTTCTTC.

The CDR3 nucleotides read TGTGCCAGCAACCCGGGACACTCGTCGAATCAGCCCCAGCATTTT. Protein product: CASNPGHSSNQPQHF. The chain combines TRBV6-2 or TRBV6-3 with TRBJ1-5; D possibly corresponds to TRBD1 (6 bases). From germline, CDR1 is MNHEY and CDR2 SVGEGT. V lost 7 bases to trimming and J lost 4 bases, with 17 bases between them. CDR3 length: 15 amino acids.

The CDR3 spells CASSEGDRVNQPQHF. CDR3 coding DNA: TGTGCCAGCAGTGAAGGGGACAGGGTCAATCAGCCCCAGCATTTT. The rearrangement links TRBV2 to TRBJ1-5; TRBD1 matches at 9 bases. Trimming at V came to 1 base and at J to 3 bases, leaving 1 base not matched to a gene. Germline CDR1 and CDR2: SNHLY and FYNNEI. The CDR3 covers 15 residues.

The CDR3 region has the DNA TGCGCCAGCAGCCAAGATCCTGGGGCGTCCTCCTACAATGAGCAGTTCTTC. Translated, it gives CASSQDPGASSYNEQFF. V gene TRBV4-1 combines with J gene TRBJ2-1, with D possibly TRBD1 on 5 matching bases. Germline CDR1 reads MGHRA; CDR2 reads YSYEKL. Trimming left V 0 bases short and J 0 bases short, with 12 bases between. The CDR3 consists of 17 residues.

This rearrangement joins TRBV30 to TRBJ1-2; 11 positions agree with TRBD1. This CDR3 spans 13 amino acids. The V gene's germline CDR1 is GTSNPN and CDR2 SVGIG (reference sequence). V lost 6 bases, J lost 3 bases, and 3 bases stayed unmatched. DNA for the CDR3: TGTGCCTGTCGGGACAGGGGGGACTATGGCTACACCTTC. Translated, it gives CACRDRGDYGYTF.

The chain joins TRBV28 to TRBJ1-1; 7 bases agree with TRBD1. V dropped 6 bases and J dropped 5; count of bases not matched to a gene: 12. In germline, CDR1 is MDHEN, CDR2 SYDVKM. This CDR3 has 15 amino acids. The CDR3 sequence is CASRPATGDVTEAFF. The CDR3 region has the DNA TGTGCCAGCAGGCCCGCTACAGGGGATGTTACTGAAGCTTTCTTT.

The rearrangement uses TRBV5-1 and TRBJ2-5; 7 bases fit TRBD1. The junction had 7 bases not matched to a gene; V was cut back by 6 bases and J by 2 bases. The CDR3 is 14 residues long. Germline V gives CDR1 SGHRS, CDR2 YFSETQ. The CDR3 DNA sequence: TGCGCCAGCACGCAGGGACAGCCGCAAGAGACCCAGTACTTC. This translates into CASTQGQPQETQYF.

This clone has a handful of counts. The chain uses TRBV6-2 or TRBV6-3 and TRBJ2-2; D is unclear. Trimming stripped 0 bases from V and 4 bases from J, with 9 bases between. The germline V gene has CDR1 MNHEY and CDR2 SVGEGT. The CDR3 runs to 15 residues. The CDR3 DNA follows: TGTGCCAGCAGTTACTCGAAGCCGCGCACCGGGGAGCTGTTTTTT. Amino acids: CASSYSKPRTGELFF.

Regarding this clone: Other nucleotide sequences from this sample produce the same CDR3. This chain connects TRBV7-9 to TRBJ1-2, with D possibly TRBD1 on 5 matching bases. Germline CDR1 reads SEHNR; CDR2 reads FQNEAQ (reference sequence). Trimming pared 4 bases from V and 5 bases from J, leaving 8 bases between. The CDR3 runs to 12 residues. CDR3 nucleotides: TGTGCCAGCAGCTCCGGGGGATATGGCTACACCTTC. Translation: CASSSGGYGYTF.

The chain employs TRBV28 and TRBJ2-7, with D uncertain. Trimming took off 1 base at V and 4 bases at J, with 11 bases between the two ends. The CDR3 spans 14 residues. Per the germline V gene, CDR1 is MDHEN and CDR2 is SYDVKM. For the CDR3, the DNA is TGTGCCAGCAGTTTATCCCCTGAGAGGTACGAGCAGTACTTC. It translates to CASSLSPERYEQYF.

The CDR3 loop reads CASSPPGQGGYGYTF. The CDR3 DNA reads TGCGCCAGCAGCCCCCCGGGACAGGGGGGTTATGGCTACACCTTC. The V gene is TRBV4-3, the J gene TRBJ1-2; 11 bases agree with TRBD1. The CDR3 has 15 residues. The trim removed 4 bases at V and 5 bases at J, leaving 6 bases unmatched. The germline gives CDR1 LGHNA, CDR2 YSLEER.

The V call is TRBV2, the J call TRBJ2-5; 7 bases are a match to TRBD2. CDR3 length equals 14 residues. The germline CDR1 and CDR2 sequences are SNHLY and FYNNEI. The V and J ends lost 5 bases and 0 bases, in that order; junction bases with no gene match: 3. The CDR3 sequence: CASSTSAYQETQYF. CDR3 DNA sequence: TGTGCCAGCAGTACTAGCGCGTACCAAGAGACCCAGTACTTC.

The chain combines TRBV11-2 with TRBJ2-2; TRBD2 matches at 11 bases. J gave up 6 bases and V 2 bases, and 8 bases lay outside the gene matches. The CDR3 is 17 amino acids. Per the germline V gene, CDR1 is SGHAT and CDR2 is FQNNGV. The CDR3 region is CASSLNRLAGKSGELFF. CDR3 nucleotides: TGTGCCAGCAGCTTAAATAGACTAGCGGGAAAGTCCGGGGAGCTGTTTTTT.

The chain employs TRBV10-3 and TRBJ1-4; TRBD1 agrees at 8 bases. Looked up from germline, CDR1 is ENHRY and CDR2 is SYGVKD. V lost 7 bases and J lost 8; bases outside the gene matches: 12. The CDR3 extends over 15 amino acids. The CDR3 loop is CAIKPGQGKGEKLFF. The CDR3 region has the DNA TGTGCCATCAAACCAGGACAGGGAAAGGGAGAAAAACTGTTTTTT.

The chain links TRBV18 to TRBJ1-2; D might be TRBD1 (5 bases). This CDR3 region has 14 residues. V lost 0 bases to trimming and J lost 8 bases, with 13 bases between them. CDR1 and CDR2 (germline): KGHSH, LQKENI. CDR3 loop: CASSPPEAGKGYTF. DNA for the CDR3: TGTGCCAGCTCACCACCTGAGGCAGGGAAAGGCTACACCTTC.

The rearrangement uses TRBV5-6 and TRBJ1-6; TRBD1 agrees at 8 bases. The CDR3 extends over 15 amino acids. Germline-derived CDR1 and CDR2 are SGHDT and YYEEEE. The J segment lost 6 bases and the V segment lost 2 bases, leaving 4 bases of the junction unmatched. The CDR3 reads CASSFFDRGNSPLHF. The CDR3 nucleotides read TGTGCCAGCAGCTTTTTCGACAGGGGTAATTCACCCCTCCACTTT.

This clone was picked up one time. The chain links TRBV3-1 (or the pseudogene TRBV3-2) to TRBJ1-2, with D perhaps matching TRBD1 (5 bases). Trimming shortened V by 2 bases and J by 6 bases, and 10 bases separated the two germline ends. The CDR3 runs 13 residues. Germline loops: CDR1 LGHDT, CDR2 YNNKEL (reference sequence). This chain's CDR3 is CASSQRGGHGYTF. CDR3 nucleotide sequence: TGTGCCAGCAGCCAAAGGGGAGGTCATGGCTACACCTTC.

As to this clone: Other DNA sequences of this sample code for an identical CDR3. The chain joins TRBV6-5 to TRBJ2-1; 13 bases agree with TRBD2. This CDR3 region has 13 residues. From germline, CDR1 is MNHEY and CDR2 SVGAGI. The V gene end was trimmed by 6 bases and the J gene end by 7 bases; junction bases not matched to a gene: 0. CDR3 loop: CASRLAGGNEQFF. As DNA, the CDR3 is TGTGCCAGCAGACTAGCGGGAGGGAATGAGCAGTTCTTC.

The chain employs TRBV7-9 and TRBJ1-2, with D unclear. Trimming took off 5 bases at V and 8 bases at J, with 9 bases between the two ends. Germline V gene sequence: CDR1 SEHNR, CDR2 FQNEAQ (reference sequence). The CDR3 extends over 11 amino acids. The CDR3 coding sequence is TGTGCCAGCAGCGCTAACTTGGGCTACACCTTC. Residues: CASSANLGYTF. Using reference TRBV7-9 and TRBJ1-2 for the parts outside the CDR3, the full variable domain is DTGVSQNPRHKITKRGQNVTFRCDPISEHNRLYWYRQTLGQGPEFLTYFQNEAQLEKSRLLSDRFSAERPKGSFSTLEIQRTEQGDSAMYLCASSANLGYTFGSGTRLTVV.

The CDR3 nucleotides read TGTGCCATCAGAGAGACAGGGAACACTGAAGCTTTCTTT. This encodes CAIRETGNTEAFF. The chain carries TRBV10-3 and TRBJ1-1, with D perhaps TRBD1 (6 bases). CDR1 and CDR2 (germline): ENHRY, SYGVKD. V was cut by 6 bases and J by 1 base, with 9 bases left in between. The CDR3 loop spans 13 amino acids.

The rearrangement uses TRBV30 and TRBJ2-7; 7 positions match TRBD1. Germline lookup yields CDR1 GTSNPN and CDR2 SVGIG (reference sequence). Trimming took 0 bases from V and 7 from J; bases not matched to a gene: 9. CDR3 length: 14 amino acids. CDR3 in amino acids: CAWSVRWDRREQYF. The DNA for the CDR3 is TGTGCCTGGAGTGTACGGTGGGACAGAAGGGAGCAGTACTTC.

The chain employs TRBV29-1 and TRBJ2-5; TRBD1 might be the D (5 bases). This CDR3 spans 12 amino acids. V lost 4 bases and J lost 3, with 9 bases in between. Germline V lookup: CDR1 SQVTM, CDR2 ANQGSEA. This CDR3 is CSVGPGKETQYF. CDR3 DNA: TGCAGCGTTGGTCCAGGGAAAGAGACCCAGTACTTC.